A single sample is the source of the 25 T cell receptor beta chains below, sequenced in a study of T-cell memory formation after mild COVID-19 (dated by TCRdb to the early 2020s). The library was generated by 5' RACE. Reads for this sample came from an Illumina NovaSeq 6000. Starting from the raw public reads, TCRdb applied fastp trimming at Q25, assembled clones with MiXCR and retained in-frame beta chains. Duplicate CDR3 protein sequences are folded into a single record with the most common DNA and genes. For this sample the table gives about 290,000 distinct CDR3 sequences, of which about a sixth were detected only once. The ten largest clones take up around a fifth of the sample. Sample: PBMCs or a T cell subset sorted from them (not recorded which). These receptors came from a young man who had mild COVID-19 (a few samples of this study predate the infection). The sample titles of this study are shuffled in the database, so cell type and time point are left out; the donor was told from shared clones.

V and J are TRBV7-2 and TRBJ2-1; 11 bases fit TRBD2. Looked up from germline, CDR1 is SGHTA and CDR2 is FQGNSA. V trimming: 5 bases; J trimming: 8 bases; junction bases outside the gene matches: 8. The CDR3 consists of 15 residues. CDR3 nucleotide sequence: TGTGCCAGCAGCAATAGCGGGGGGGCCTTGGATGAGCAGTTCTTC. This gives the protein CASSNSGGALDEQFF.

V is TRBV4-3 and J is TRBJ2-1; D remains ambiguous. This CDR3 spans 16 amino acids. The V gene's germline CDR1 is LGHNA and CDR2 YSLEER. Trimming took off 4 bases at V and 6 bases at J, with 19 bases between the two ends. The CDR3 nucleotides read TGCGCCAGCAGCCCACGGTGGGGTGGTGATAGCAATGAGCAGTTCTTC. This sequence encodes CASSPRWGGDSNEQFF.

The chain joins TRBV5-4 to TRBJ2-3; D possibly corresponds to TRBD2 (6 bases). The CDR3 loop spans 14 amino acids. The germline gives CDR1 SGHNT, CDR2 YYREEE (reference sequence). The V end was cut by 3 bases, the J end by 6 bases, with 14 bases between. The CDR3 region is CASSYGTPGDTQYF. CDR3 coding DNA: TGTGCCAGCAGCTACGGGACTCCGGGGGATACGCAGTATTTT.

Comment on this clonotype: The junction departs from the called germline gene at one end, perhaps through a read error. The chain couples TRBV3-1 to TRBJ2-5; no reliable D call. The CDR3 is made up of 13 amino acids. Germline CDR1 and CDR2: LGHDT and YNNKEL (reference sequence). CDR3 DNA: TGTGCCGCCCAGCAATCGTCACAAGAGACCCAGTATTTC. Translating it yields CAAQQSSQETQYF.

The rearrangement uses TRBV9 and TRBJ2-2; D is unclear. Germline V lookup: CDR1 SGDLS, CDR2 YYNGEE. The CDR3 is 15 amino acids. Trimming took off 1 base at V and 4 bases at J, with 11 bases between the two ends. The CDR3 nucleotides read TGTGCCAGCAGCGTAAGCTCAGAGCCCACCGGGGAGCTGTTTTTT. This codes for CASSVSSEPTGELFF.

This clonotype has just a few counts. The CDR3 region is CALPLVRDRAYEQYV. The CDR3 DNA is TGTGCCCTCCCCCTCGTCCGGGACAGGGCCTACGAGCAGTACGTC. This chain connects TRBV6-5 to TRBJ2-7; TRBD1 matches 9 bases. The CDR3 is 15 residues long. The V and J ends lost 11 bases and 2 bases, in that order; junction bases with no gene match: 13. Germline loops: CDR1 MNHEY, CDR2 SVGAGI.

This clonotype was counted only a few times. This sequence joins TRBV12-3 or TRBV12-4 and TRBJ1-1; tentatively, D is TRBD1 (6 bases). Deletions cut 6 bases from V and 2 bases from J, with 13 bases between. The CDR3 runs 14 residues. The CDR3 bases are TGTGCCAGCAGCGCCGGGACAAGAAACACTGAAGCTTTCTTT. Its protein product is CASSAGTRNTEAFF.

This chain joins TRBV4-1 and TRBJ2-3; 8 bases are shared with TRBD2. Germline trimming cut 1 base from V and 4 bases from J; bases unmatched to any gene: 7. This CDR3 has 16 residues. The germline V gene has CDR1 MGHRA and CDR2 YSYEKL. CDR3 bases: TGCGCCAGCAGCCAAGGACGGGGGGGCCCTGCAGATACGCAGTATTTT. Residues: CASSQGRGGPADTQYF.

This chain connects TRBV7-9 to TRBJ1-6; TRBD1 aligns across 8 bases. Germline CDR1 is SEHNR and CDR2 is FQNEAQ (reference sequence). V dropped 5 bases and J dropped 10; count of bases not matched to a gene: 10. This CDR3 has 15 amino acids. For the CDR3, the DNA is TGTGCCAGCAGCGCTTCACAGGGGGTAGGATCACCCCTCCACTTT. Protein product: CASSASQGVGSPLHF.

J is TRBJ1-5 and V is TRBV29-1; D remains unclear. Germline V CDR1 and CDR2: SQVTM, ANQGSEA. The CDR3 covers 12 residues. V was clipped by 6 bases and J by 4 bases, with 10 bases between them. This CDR3 reads CSVRQGNQPQHF. The CDR3 nucleotides are TGCAGCGTCCGTCAAGGGAATCAGCCCCAGCATTTT.

This clonotype was seen a handful of times. CDR3 sequence: CAISESARRGSNGYTF. CDR3 nucleotides: TGTGCCATCAGTGAGTCCGCCCGTCGGGGAAGTAACGGCTACACCTTC. The chain couples TRBV10-3 to TRBJ1-2; D is ambiguous. Per germline, CDR1 ENHRY and CDR2 SYGVKD. V lost 0 bases and J lost 8, with 19 bases in between. The CDR3 has 16 amino acids.

Many counts were recorded for this clonotype. V gene TRBV7-9 combines with J gene TRBJ2-3; 11 positions match TRBD2. The length of the CDR3 is 15 residues. Germline assignment: CDR1 SEHNR and CDR2 FQNEAQ (reference sequence). With V trimmed by 4 bases and J by 3 bases, 3 bases remained unmatched. The CDR3 reads CASSSRLAGTDTQYF. CDR3 sequence (DNA): TGTGCCAGCAGCTCCCGACTAGCGGGGACAGATACGCAGTATTTT.

CDR3 amino acids: CASSPGTGESYNEQFF. CDR3 DNA sequence: TGTGCCAGCAGCCCAGGGACAGGGGAATCCTACAATGAGCAGTTCTTC. The V gene is TRBV7-3, the J gene TRBJ2-1; 10 bases map to TRBD1. J lost 1 base, V lost 5 bases, and 5 bases had no gene match. The CDR3 is 16 amino acids. The germline gives CDR1 SGHTA, CDR2 FQGTGA.

This clonotype has more than one count but fewer than ten. The rearrangement joins TRBV10-3 to TRBJ2-5; weak D call: TRBD1 (6 bases). The ends were cut back, 6 bases at V and 4 bases at J, with 9 bases in the middle. Germline V CDR1 and CDR2: ENHRY, SYGVKD. The CDR3 loop spans 12 amino acids. CDR3 DNA: TGTGCCATCAGCCTCAGGGGAGAGACCCAGTACTTC. Its translation: CAISLRGETQYF.

At least ten counts were recorded for this clonotype. The V gene is TRBV7-2, the J gene TRBJ2-5, with a possible D match to TRBD1 (7 bases). CDR3 size: 14 residues. CDR1 and CDR2 (germline): SGHTA, FQGNSA. V was pared by 3 bases and J by 5 bases, with 13 bases between. This CDR3 reads CASSFSPGGETQYF. CDR3 DNA: TGTGCCAGCAGCTTTAGCCCAGGGGGGGAGACCCAGTACTTC.

This clonotype was seen more than once but under ten times. The chain employs TRBV20-1 and TRBJ2-3; TRBD2 agrees at 9 bases. Germline V gene data show CDR1 as DFQATT and CDR2 as SNEGSKA (reference sequence). The CDR3 is 13 residues long. With V trimmed by 5 bases and J by 9 bases, 9 bases remained unmatched. The CDR3, as DNA: TGCAGTGCTCCGAAGCGGGGGGCTCCCACGCAGTATTTT. Amino acids: CSAPKRGAPTQYF.

This clonotype was seen more than once but under ten times. The chain links TRBV7-9 to TRBJ2-1, with 13 bases matching TRBD2. The CDR3 loop spans 14 amino acids. J gave up 11 bases and V 5 bases, and 6 bases lay outside the gene matches. Per the germline V gene, CDR1 is SEHNR and CDR2 is FQNEAQ (reference sequence). CDR3 loop: CASSPRTSGGQQFF. The CDR3, as DNA: TGTGCCAGCAGCCCTCGGACTAGCGGGGGCCAGCAGTTCTTC.

This clonotype has a count of ten or more. CDR3 amino acids: CASSPPGNEQFF. The CDR3 bases are TGTGCCAGCTCACCGCCAGGGAATGAGCAGTTCTTC. The chain combines TRBV18 with TRBJ2-1; D is perhaps TRBD1 (5 bases). The CDR3 is 12 amino acids. The germline CDR1 and CDR2 sequences are KGHSH and LQKENI. V dropped 3 bases and J dropped 7 bases, with 7 bases sitting between them.

As DNA, the CDR3 is TGTGCCAGCAGCGTATTGGGTTCGGCCTTCAACCAAGAGACCCAGTACTTC. This encodes CASSVLGSAFNQETQYF. V is TRBV3-1 and J is TRBJ2-5; D ambiguous. Trimming stripped 5 bases from V and 0 bases from J, with 19 bases between. CDR3 size: 17 residues. CDR1 is LGHDT and CDR2 is YNNKEL in the germline V gene (reference sequence).

The CDR3 is CASSFQGTLNTEAFF. The CDR3 DNA reads as TGTGCCAGCAGCTTTCAAGGGACTCTCAACACTGAAGCTTTCTTT. The chain is built from TRBV7-2 and TRBJ1-1; D perhaps matches TRBD1 (5 bases). The ends were cut back, 3 bases at V and 2 bases at J, with 13 bases in the middle. The CDR3 runs to 15 residues. Germline assignment: CDR1 SGHTA and CDR2 FQGNSA.

This clonotype was observed a handful of times. J is TRBJ2-3 and V is TRBV5-1; 13 nucleotides align to TRBD2. J gave up 0 bases and V 0 bases, and 1 base lay outside the gene matches. This CDR3 is 17 amino acids long. Germline V CDR1 and CDR2: SGHRS, YFSETQ. The CDR3 DNA reads as TGCGCCAGCAGCTTGGCGACTAGCGGGGGGAGCACAGATACGCAGTATTTT. This sequence encodes CASSLATSGGSTDTQYF.

This clonotype was counted between two and nine times. The J gene is TRBJ2-1, the V gene TRBV6-5; TRBD2 matches 8 bases. Germline values: CDR1 MNHEY, CDR2 SVGAGI. The CDR3 is 16 residues long. J was trimmed by 8 bases and V by 2 bases; bases with no gene match: 11. This chain's CDR3 is CASSYAAVAGWDEQFF. In DNA, the CDR3 is TGTGCCAGCAGTTACGCAGCAGTAGCGGGGTGGGATGAGCAGTTCTTC.

This clonotype was found a few times. This sequence joins TRBV28 and TRBJ2-1, with TRBD1 matching 8 bases. The CDR3 length is 17 residues. Per germline, CDR1 MDHEN and CDR2 SYDVKM. Losses at the gene ends were 5 bases for V and 0 bases for J; bases not matched to a gene: 9. CDR3 in amino acids: CASSTVRTGISYNEQFF. The CDR3, as DNA: TGTGCCAGCAGTACCGTTCGGACAGGGATCTCCTACAATGAGCAGTTCTTC.

The rearrangement joins TRBV7-3 to TRBJ1-4; TRBD1 agrees at 11 bases. CDR1 and CDR2 (germline): SGHTA, FQGTGA. The CDR3 covers 17 residues. The junction had 5 bases not matched to a gene; V was cut back by 2 bases and J by 3 bases. The CDR3 bases are TGTGCCAGCAGCTTAGGACAGGGGGCAGGTGCTAATGAAAAACTGTTTTTT. It yields the protein CASSLGQGAGANEKLFF.

With respect to this clonotype: A much larger clone differs from this one at a single base, so this may be a read error. This chain joins TRBV12-3 or TRBV12-4 and TRBJ1-5; TRBD1 might be the D (6 bases). CDR3 length: 12 residues. The V end was cut by 5 bases, the J end by 4 bases, with 6 bases between. DNA of the CDR3: TGTGCCAGCAGTGACAGGAATCAGCCCCAGCATTTT. This translates into CASSDRNQPQHF.